This entry is about one T cell receptor beta chain. The source of the sample is a study of T cells expressing NK-cell markers. Study information: Among the eight sequenced donors, seven tested HCMV-seropositive and one tested seronegative.

The CDR3 has 14 residues. Germline CDR1 SGHRS, CDR2 YFSETQ. From its re-call of the 5' RACE reads, TCRdb lists each CDR3 protein once, without DNA. This sample lists about 550,000 distinct CDR3 sequences; its ten largest clones have around 3.3%. The receptor was isolated from a man younger than 35 in good health. V is TRBV5-1 and J is TRBJ2-3; as DNA is missing, the TRBD2 call by TCRdb cannot be tested. Material for sequencing was blood T cells: a sorted CD56 or NKG2C T cell subset, CD4+ or CD8+ T cells, or bulk PBMC T cells (not recorded which). The CDR3 reads CASSPREGLDTQYF.